What follows describes a single T cell receptor beta chain. This specimen belongs to a study of blood T cell repertoires in COVID-19. Measured with immunoSEQ multiplex PCR; TCRdb has only the in-frame clones, and not every one. The sample records around 50,000 clones, about 90% being singletons. Germline V gene sequence: CDR1 MNHEY, CDR2 SVGAGI. Trimming removed 4 bases from V and 1 base from J; junction bases left unmatched: 9. CDR3 length: 16 residues. J is TRBJ2-7 and V is TRBV6-5; 8 bases match TRBD1. Sequences were obtained from peripheral blood. This clonotype was sampled from a man aged 65 to 79 with active COVID-19. The DNA for the CDR3 is TGTGCCAGCAGTTGGGGTGGGCGGACAGGGTCCTACGAGCAGTACTTC. Residues: CASSWGGRTGSYEQYF.